The clone carrying this TCR beta chain was seen a few times. This sample was included in a study of T cells after yellow fever vaccination. Study-level background: Some fractions had low cell numbers, and these were prepared with SMART-Seq v4 Ultra Low Input.

The CDR3 length is 15 residues. V gave up 6 bases and J gave up 1 base, with 15 bases separating them. The germline gives CDR1 MNHNS, CDR2 SASEGT. TCR cDNA was made by 5'RACE template switching, adding a universal primer site and UMIs. TCRdb re-called the 5' RACE reads with MiXCR, one entry per CDR3 protein. The sample holds under 700,000 distinct CDR3 sequences, less than 20% seen once. The TCR sequence derives from a young man who received the YFV17D yellow fever vaccine. Sequences were derived from PBMCs, sampled 5 to 6 days after the first yellow fever vaccination. This sequence joins TRBV6-1 and TRBJ1-1, with D unclear. The CDR3 protein is CASRFRGTWNTEAFF. In nucleotides, the CDR3 is TGTGCCAGCAGATTCCGGGGAACCTGGAACACTGAAGCTTTCTTT.